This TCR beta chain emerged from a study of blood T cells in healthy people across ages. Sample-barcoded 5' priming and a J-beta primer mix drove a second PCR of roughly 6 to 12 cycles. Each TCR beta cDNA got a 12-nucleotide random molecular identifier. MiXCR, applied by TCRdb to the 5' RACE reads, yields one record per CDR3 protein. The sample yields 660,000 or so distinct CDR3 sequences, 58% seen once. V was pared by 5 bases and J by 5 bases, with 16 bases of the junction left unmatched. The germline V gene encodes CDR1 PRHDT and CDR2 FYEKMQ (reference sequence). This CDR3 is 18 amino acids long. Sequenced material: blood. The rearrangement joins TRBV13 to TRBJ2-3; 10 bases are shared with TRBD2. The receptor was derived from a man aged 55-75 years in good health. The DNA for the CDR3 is TGTGCCAGCAGCGAGGGGGGGGCTAGCGGGGGACCAAGAGATACGCAGTATTTT. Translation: CASSEGGASGGPRDTQYF.